The present TCR beta chain was sequenced within a study of blood T cell repertoires in COVID-19. The assay was immunoSEQ multiplex PCR, and TCRdb's table has in-frame clones only and misses some. The sample records roughly 400,000 clones, around 90% being singletons. V shed 5 bases, J shed 8 bases, and the junction held 16 bases outside the gene matches. From germline, CDR1 is MNHEY and CDR2 SMNVEV (reference sequence). This CDR3 is 18 amino acids long. This receptor was identified in a man younger than 30 who had recovered from COVID-19. The V gene is TRBV27, the J gene TRBJ2-1; 12 bases are a match to TRBD2. The sample taken for sequencing was PBMCs or T cells enriched from blood (not recorded which). CDR3 nucleotide sequence: TGTGCCAGCAGTCTAAAATCGAGACTAGCGGGAGTCTTCTATGAGCAGTTCTTC. It specifies CASSLKSRLAGVFYEQFF.